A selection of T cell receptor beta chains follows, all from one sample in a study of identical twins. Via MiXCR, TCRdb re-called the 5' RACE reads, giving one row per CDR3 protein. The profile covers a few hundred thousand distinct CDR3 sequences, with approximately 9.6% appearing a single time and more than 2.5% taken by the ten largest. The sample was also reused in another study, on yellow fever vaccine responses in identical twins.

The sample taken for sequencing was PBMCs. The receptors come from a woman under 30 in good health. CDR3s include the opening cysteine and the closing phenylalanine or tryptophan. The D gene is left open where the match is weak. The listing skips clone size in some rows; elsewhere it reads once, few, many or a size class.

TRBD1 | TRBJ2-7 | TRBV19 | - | CASSPGQGGHEQYF | TGTGCCAGTAGTCCGGGACAGGGGGGGCACGAGCAGTACTTC
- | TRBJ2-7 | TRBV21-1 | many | CASSKVGLVWSNEQYF | TGTGCCAGCAGCAAAGTTGGGTTGGTCTGGTCTAACGAGCAGTACTTC
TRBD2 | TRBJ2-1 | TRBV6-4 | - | CASSVSGGANEQFF | TGTGCCAGCAGTGTGAGCGGGGGGGCCAATGAGCAGTTCTTC
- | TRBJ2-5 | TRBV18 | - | CASSPYRDQETQYF | TGTGCCAGCTCACCCTACAGGGACCAAGAGACCCAGTACTTC
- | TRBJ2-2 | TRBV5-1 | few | CASSFPQITGELFF | TGCGCCAGCAGCTTCCCACAGATCACCGGGGAGCTGTTTTTT
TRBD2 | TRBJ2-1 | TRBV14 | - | CASSQGGLAGVWHRGHNEQFF | TGTGCCAGCAGCCAAGGGGGACTAGCGGGGGTATGGCACAGGGGTCACAATGAGCAGTTCTTC
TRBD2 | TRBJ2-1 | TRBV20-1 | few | CSAREGGLAGGPYNEQFF | TGCAGTGCTAGAGAGGGCGGACTAGCGGGAGGGCCTTACAATGAGCAGTTCTTC
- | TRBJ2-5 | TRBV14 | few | CASSQGPSPETQYF | TGTGCCAGCAGCCAGGGTCCCTCCCCCGAGACCCAGTACTTC
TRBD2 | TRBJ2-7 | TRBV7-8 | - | CASNPREGSYEQYF | TGTGCCAGCAACCCCAGGGAGGGCTCCTACGAGCAGTACTTC
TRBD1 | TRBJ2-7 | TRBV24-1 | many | CATSGPGQGSYEQYF | TGTGCCACCAGTGGCCCGGGACAGGGTTCCTACGAGCAGTACTTC
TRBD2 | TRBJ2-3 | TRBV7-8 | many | CATRGESTDTQYF | TGTGCCACCCGGGGGGAGAGCACAGATACGCAGTATTTT
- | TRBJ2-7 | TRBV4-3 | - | CASSQDRQSYEQYF | TGCGCCAGCAGCCAAGACAGGCAAAGCTACGAGCAGTACTTC
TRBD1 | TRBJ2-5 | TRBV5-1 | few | CASRQTTGGGLETQYF | TGCGCCAGCAGACAAACTACAGGGGGCGGCTTGGAGACCCAGTACTTC
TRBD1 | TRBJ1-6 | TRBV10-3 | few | CAISGTADNSPLHF | TGTGCCATCAGCGGGACAGCTGATAATTCACCCCTCCACTTT
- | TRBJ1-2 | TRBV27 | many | CASSFGLNYGYTF | TGTGCCAGCAGTTTTGGTCTCAACTATGGCTACACCTTC
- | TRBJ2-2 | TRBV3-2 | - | CASCKEYGGAVTGELFF | TGTGCCTCCTGCAAAGAATACGGGGGGGCAGTGACCGGGGAGCTGTTTTTT
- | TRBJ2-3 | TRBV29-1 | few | CSVTGTGSTDTQYF | TGCAGCGTTACCGGGACGGGGAGCACAGATACGCAGTATTTT
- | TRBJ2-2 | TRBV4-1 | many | CASSQVTGKTGELFF | TGCGCCAGCAGCCAAGTCACAGGGAAAACGGGGGAGCTGTTTTTT
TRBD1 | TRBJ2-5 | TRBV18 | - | CASSPIQGAMETQYF | TGTGCCAGCTCACCGATACAGGGGGCCATGGAGACCCAGTACTTC
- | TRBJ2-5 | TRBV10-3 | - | CAISGGGEETQYF | TGTGCCATCAGTGGAGGGGGGGAAGAGACCCAGTACTTC
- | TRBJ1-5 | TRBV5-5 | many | CASSLIVGLNQPQHF | TGTGCCAGCAGCTTGATCGTCGGGCTTAATCAGCCCCAGCATTTT
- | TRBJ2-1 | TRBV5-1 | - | CASSLAREACNEQFF | TGCGCCAGCAGCTTGGCCAGGGAGGCCTGCAATGAGCAGTTCTTC
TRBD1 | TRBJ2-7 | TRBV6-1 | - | CASRHRDRGGYEQYF | TGTGCCAGCAGACACCGGGACAGGGGAGGCTACGAGCAGTACTTC
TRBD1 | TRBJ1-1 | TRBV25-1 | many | CASSPLTGAREAFF | TGTGCCAGCAGTCCTTTGACAGGGGCCAGAGAAGCTTTCTTT
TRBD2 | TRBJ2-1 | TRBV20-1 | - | CSAHSGYNEQFF | TGCAGTGCCCATAGCGGGTACAATGAGCAGTTCTTC
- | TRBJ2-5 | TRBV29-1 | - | CSVAPAMETQYF | TGCAGCGTGGCCCCCGCGATGGAGACCCAGTACTTC
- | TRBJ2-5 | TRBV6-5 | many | CASGGGETQYF | TGTGCCAGCGGTGGGGGAGAGACCCAGTACTTC
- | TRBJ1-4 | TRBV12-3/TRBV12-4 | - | CASSPQGSNEKLFF | TGTGCCAGCAGCCCCCAGGGCTCCAACGAAAAACTGTTTTTT
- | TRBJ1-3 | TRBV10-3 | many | CAINWDGGTIYF | TGTGCCATCAACTGGGACGGAGGCACCATATATTTT
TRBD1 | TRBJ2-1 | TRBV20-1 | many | CSARDWAGQGTYNEQFF | TGCAGTGCTAGAGATTGGGCGGGACAGGGGACCTACAATGAGCAGTTCTTC
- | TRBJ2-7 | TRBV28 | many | CASSSGLMGTAYEQYF | TGTGCCAGCAGTTCGGGTCTGATGGGCACGGCCTACGAGCAGTACTTC
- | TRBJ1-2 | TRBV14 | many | CASSQDVAANYGYTF | TGTGCCAGCAGCCAAGATGTCGCAGCTAACTATGGCTACACCTTC